The source of this T cell receptor beta chain is a study of T-cell memory formation after mild COVID-19. Using constant-segment primers, 5'RACE produced TCR alpha and TCR beta cDNA libraries carrying sample barcodes and UMIs. TCRdb reanalysed the 5' RACE reads using MiXCR and keeps one entry per CDR3 protein. This table has 430,000 or so distinct CDR3 sequences, approximately 23% appearing once. CDR1 SNHLY and CDR2 FYNNEI come from the germline V gene. V was clipped by 1 base and J by 5 bases; unmatched bases: 4. The length of the CDR3 is 15 residues. Sequenced: PBMCs or a T cell subset sorted from them (not recorded which). V gene TRBV2 combines with J gene TRBJ1-4; TRBD1 matches 7 bases. The sequence was obtained from an adult woman who had mild COVID-19 (a few samples of this study predate the infection). Cell type and time point are not known. The DNA of the CDR3 is TGTGCCAGCAGTGAAGATGGGACAGAGAATGAAAAACTGTTTTTT. Residues: CASSEDGTENEKLFF.